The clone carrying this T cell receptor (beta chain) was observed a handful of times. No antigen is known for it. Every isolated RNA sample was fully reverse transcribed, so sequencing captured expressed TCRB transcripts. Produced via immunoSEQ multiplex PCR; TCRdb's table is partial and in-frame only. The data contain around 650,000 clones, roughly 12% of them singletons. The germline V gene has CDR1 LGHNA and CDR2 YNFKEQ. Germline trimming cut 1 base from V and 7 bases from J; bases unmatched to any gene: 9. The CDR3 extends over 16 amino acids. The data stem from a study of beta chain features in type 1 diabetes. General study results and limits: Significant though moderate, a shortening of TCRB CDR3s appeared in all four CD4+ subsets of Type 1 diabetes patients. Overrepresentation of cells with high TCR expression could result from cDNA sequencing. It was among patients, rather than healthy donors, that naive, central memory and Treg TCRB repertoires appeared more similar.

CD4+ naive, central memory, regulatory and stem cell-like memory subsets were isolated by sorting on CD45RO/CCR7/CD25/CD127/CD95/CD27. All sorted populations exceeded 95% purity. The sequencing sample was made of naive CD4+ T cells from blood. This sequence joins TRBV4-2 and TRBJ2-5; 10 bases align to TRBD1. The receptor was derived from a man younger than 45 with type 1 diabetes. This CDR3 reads CASSQARDRGLRTQYF. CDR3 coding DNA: TGTGCCAGCAGCCAAGCACGGGACAGGGGACTCCGGACCCAGTACTTC.